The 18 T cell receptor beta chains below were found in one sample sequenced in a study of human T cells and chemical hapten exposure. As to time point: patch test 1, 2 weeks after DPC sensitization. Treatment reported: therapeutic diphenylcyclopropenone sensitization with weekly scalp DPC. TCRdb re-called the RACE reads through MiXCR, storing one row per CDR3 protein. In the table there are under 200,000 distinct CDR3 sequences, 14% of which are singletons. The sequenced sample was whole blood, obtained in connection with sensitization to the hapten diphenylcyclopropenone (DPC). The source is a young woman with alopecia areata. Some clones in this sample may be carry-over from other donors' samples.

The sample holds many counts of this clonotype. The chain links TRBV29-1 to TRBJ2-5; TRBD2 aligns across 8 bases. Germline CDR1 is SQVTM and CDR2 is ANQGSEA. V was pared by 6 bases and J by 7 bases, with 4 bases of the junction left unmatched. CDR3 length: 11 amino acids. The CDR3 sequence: CSVGTRRTQYF. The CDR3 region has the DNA TGCAGCGTAGGGACTAGACGGACCCAGTACTTC.

The DNA of the CDR3 is TGTGCCAGCAGCTTAGTCCGGCCAGGGAGGCCCGGGGAGCTGTTTTTT. It codes for CASSLVRPGRPGELFF. This chain links TRBV7-2 with TRBJ2-2, with D possibly TRBD2 on 6 matching bases. Germline V CDR1 and CDR2: SGHTA, FQGNSA. V was pared by 1 base and J by 6 bases, with 15 bases between. This CDR3 region has 16 residues.

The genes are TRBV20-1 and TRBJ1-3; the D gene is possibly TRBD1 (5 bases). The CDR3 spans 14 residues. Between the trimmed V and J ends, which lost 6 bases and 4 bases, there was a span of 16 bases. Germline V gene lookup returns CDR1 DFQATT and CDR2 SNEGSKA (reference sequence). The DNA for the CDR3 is TGCAGTGCCGGGGCCAGGGAGTCGGGAAACACCATATATTTT. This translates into CSAGARESGNTIYF.

The CDR3 loop is CATSDLGDQETQYF. The DNA for the CDR3 is TGTGCCACCAGTGACTTAGGGGACCAAGAGACCCAGTACTTC. The chain has TRBV24-1 and TRBJ2-5, with a possible D match to TRBD1 (5 bases). CDR1 KGHDR and CDR2 SFDVKD come from the germline V gene. V was shortened by 4 bases and J by 0 bases, with 8 bases between the two germline ends. This CDR3 contains 14 residues.

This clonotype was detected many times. This CDR3 reads CASSFQSSYEQYF. CDR3 sequence (DNA): TGTGCCAGCAGCTTTCAGAGCTCCTACGAGCAGTACTTC. The J gene is TRBJ2-7, the V gene TRBV11-2; no definite D call. Deletions cut 3 bases from V and 0 bases from J, with 6 bases between. CDR1 and CDR2 (germline): SGHAT, FQNNGV. The CDR3 loop spans 13 amino acids.

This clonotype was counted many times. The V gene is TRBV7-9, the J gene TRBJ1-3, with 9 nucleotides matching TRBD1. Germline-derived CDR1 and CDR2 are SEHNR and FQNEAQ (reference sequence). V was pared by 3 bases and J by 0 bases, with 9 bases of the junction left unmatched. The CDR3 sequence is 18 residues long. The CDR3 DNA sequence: TGTGCCAGCAGCTTTGGAACGGGACAGGGCGCCTCTGGAAACACCATATATTTT. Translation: CASSFGTGQGASGNTIYF.

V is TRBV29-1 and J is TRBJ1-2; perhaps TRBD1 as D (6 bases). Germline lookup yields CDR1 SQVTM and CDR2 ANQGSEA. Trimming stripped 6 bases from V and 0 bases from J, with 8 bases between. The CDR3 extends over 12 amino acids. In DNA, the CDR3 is TGCAGCGTCGGACAGACTAACTATGGCTACACCTTC. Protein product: CSVGQTNYGYTF.

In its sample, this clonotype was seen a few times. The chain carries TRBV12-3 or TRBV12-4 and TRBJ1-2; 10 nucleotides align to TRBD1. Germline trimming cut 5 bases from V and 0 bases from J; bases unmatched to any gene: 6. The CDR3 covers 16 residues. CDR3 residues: CASSRGQGEANYGYTF. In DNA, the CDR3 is TGTGCCAGCAGTAGAGGACAGGGGGAAGCTAACTATGGCTACACCTTC.

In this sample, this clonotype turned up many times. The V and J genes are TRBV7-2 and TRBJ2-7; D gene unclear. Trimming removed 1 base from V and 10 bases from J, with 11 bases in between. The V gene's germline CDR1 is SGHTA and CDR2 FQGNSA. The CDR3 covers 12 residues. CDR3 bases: TGTGCCAGCAGCTTAGTCCCGGACCGCCAGTACTTC. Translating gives CASSLVPDRQYF.

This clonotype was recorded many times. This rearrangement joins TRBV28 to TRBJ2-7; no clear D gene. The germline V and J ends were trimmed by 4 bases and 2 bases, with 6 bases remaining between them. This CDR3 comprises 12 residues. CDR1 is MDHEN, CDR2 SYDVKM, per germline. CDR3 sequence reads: CASSSSTYEQYF. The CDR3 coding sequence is TGTGCCAGCAGTTCCTCTACCTACGAGCAGTACTTC.

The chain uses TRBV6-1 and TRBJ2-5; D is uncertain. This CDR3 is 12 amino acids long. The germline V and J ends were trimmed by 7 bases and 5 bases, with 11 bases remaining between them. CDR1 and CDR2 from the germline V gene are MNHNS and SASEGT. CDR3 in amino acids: CASTLMGETQYF. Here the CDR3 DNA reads TGTGCCAGCACCCTAATGGGGGAGACCCAGTACTTC.

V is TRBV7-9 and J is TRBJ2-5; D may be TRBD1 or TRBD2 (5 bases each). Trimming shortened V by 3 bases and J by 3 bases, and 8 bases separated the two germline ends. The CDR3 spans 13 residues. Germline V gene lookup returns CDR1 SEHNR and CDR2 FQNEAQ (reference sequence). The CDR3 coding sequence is TGTGCCAGCAGCTTCAGAGGGGAAGAGACCCAGTACTTC. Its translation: CASSFRGEETQYF.

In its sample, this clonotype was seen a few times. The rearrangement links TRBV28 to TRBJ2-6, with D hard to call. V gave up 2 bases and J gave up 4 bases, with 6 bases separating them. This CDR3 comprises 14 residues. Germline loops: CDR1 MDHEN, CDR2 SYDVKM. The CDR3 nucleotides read TGTGCCAGCAGTTTAGGTCCGGGGGCCAACGTCCTGACTTTC. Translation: CASSLGPGANVLTF.

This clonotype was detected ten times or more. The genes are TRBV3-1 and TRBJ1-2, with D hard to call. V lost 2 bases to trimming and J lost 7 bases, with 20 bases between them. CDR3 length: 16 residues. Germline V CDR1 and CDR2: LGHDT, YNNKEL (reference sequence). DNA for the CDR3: TGTGCCAGCAGCCAATGGACCTCGCGGGAGGCATCTGGCTACACCTTC. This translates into CASSQWTSREASGYTF.

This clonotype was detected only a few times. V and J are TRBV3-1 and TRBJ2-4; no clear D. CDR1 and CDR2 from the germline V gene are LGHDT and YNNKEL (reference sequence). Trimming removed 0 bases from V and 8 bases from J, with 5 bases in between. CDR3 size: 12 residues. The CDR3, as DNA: TGTGCCAGCAGCCAAGATCGGGACATTCAGTACTTC. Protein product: CASSQDRDIQYF.

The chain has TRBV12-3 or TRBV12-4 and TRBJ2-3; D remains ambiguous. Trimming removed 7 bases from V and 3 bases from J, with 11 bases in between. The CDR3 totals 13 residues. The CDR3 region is CASKQNPTDTQYF. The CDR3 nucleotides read TGTGCCAGCAAACAAAATCCGACAGATACGCAGTATTTT.

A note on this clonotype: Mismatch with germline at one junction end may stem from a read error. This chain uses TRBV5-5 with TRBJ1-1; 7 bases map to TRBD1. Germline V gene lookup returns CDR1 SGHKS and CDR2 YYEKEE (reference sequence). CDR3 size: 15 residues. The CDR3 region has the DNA TGTGCCAGCAGCTTGGCATCAGGGGGGAACCCTGAAGCTTTCTTT. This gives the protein CASSLASGGNPEAFF.

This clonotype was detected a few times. Here the CDR3 DNA reads TGTGCCAGCAGTAGGAGGGACGGGTCTGAAAAACTGTTTTTT. Translating gives CASSRRDGSEKLFF. The chain carries TRBV2 and TRBJ1-4; perhaps TRBD1 as D (5 bases). This CDR3 is built from 14 residues. V shed 5 bases and J shed 7 bases, with 14 bases lying between them. Germline values: CDR1 SNHLY, CDR2 FYNNEI.